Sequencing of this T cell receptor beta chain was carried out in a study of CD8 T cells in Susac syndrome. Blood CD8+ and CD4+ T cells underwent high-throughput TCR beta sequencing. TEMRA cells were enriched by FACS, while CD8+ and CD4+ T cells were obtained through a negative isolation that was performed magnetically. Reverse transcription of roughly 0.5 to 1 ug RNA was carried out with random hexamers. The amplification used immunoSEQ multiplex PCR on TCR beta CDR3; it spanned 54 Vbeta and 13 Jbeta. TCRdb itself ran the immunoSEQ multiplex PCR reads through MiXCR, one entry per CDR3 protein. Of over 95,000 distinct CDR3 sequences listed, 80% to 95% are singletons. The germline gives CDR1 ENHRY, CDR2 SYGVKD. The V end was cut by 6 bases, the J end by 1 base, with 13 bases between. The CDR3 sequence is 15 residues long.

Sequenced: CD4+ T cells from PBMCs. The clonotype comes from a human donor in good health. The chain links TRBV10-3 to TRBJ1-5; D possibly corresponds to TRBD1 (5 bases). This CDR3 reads CAIREGLYSNQPQHF. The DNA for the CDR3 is TGTGCCATCAGAGAGGGACTTTACAGCAATCAGCCCCAGCATTTT.